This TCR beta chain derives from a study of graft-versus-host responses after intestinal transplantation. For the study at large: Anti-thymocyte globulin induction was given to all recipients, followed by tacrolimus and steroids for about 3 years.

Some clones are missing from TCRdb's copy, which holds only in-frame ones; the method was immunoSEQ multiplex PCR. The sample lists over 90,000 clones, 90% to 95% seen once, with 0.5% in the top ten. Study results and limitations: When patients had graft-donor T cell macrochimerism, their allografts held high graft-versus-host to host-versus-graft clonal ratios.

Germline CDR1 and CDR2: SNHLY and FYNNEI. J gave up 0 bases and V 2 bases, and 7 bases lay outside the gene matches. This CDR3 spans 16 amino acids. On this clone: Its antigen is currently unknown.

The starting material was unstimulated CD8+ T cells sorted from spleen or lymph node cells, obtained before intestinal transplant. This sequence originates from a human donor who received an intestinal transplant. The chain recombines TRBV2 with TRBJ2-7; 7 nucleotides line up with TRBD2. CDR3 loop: CASSEPLADLSYEQYF. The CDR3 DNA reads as TGTGCCAGCAGTGAACCCCTAGCGGACCTCTCCTACGAGCAGTACTTC. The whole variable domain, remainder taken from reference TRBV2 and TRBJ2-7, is EPEVTQTPSHQVTQMGQEVILRCVPISNHLYFYWYRQILGQKVEFLVSFYNNEISEKSEIFDDQFSVERPDGSNFTLKIRSTKLEDSAMYFCASSEPLADLSYEQYFGPGTRLTVT.